The 8 T cell receptor beta chains presented below share a single source sample, sequenced in a study of blood T cell repertoires in COVID-19. Some clones are missing from TCRdb's copy, which holds only in-frame ones; the method was immunoSEQ multiplex PCR. The top ten hold roughly 1.1% of the sample, which has some 380,000 clones, around 84% seen once. The specimen sequenced was peripheral blood. These receptors came from a human donor with acute or convalescent COVID-19. The donor label of this sample is uncertain.

This sequence joins TRBV19 and TRBJ1-1; D gene ambiguous. The CDR3 consists of 15 residues. V dropped 4 bases and J dropped 7 bases, with 19 bases sitting between them. Germline V lookup: CDR1 LNHDA, CDR2 SQIVND (reference sequence). As DNA, the CDR3 is TGTGCCAGTAGTACAACCCTAGCGGGGAGCCGTGAAGCTTTCTTT. Translated: CASSTTLAGSREAFF.

The chain carries TRBV30 and TRBJ1-6; TRBD1 matches at 7 bases. CDR3 length equals 13 residues. V lost 6 bases, J lost 5 bases, and 4 bases stayed unmatched. In germline, CDR1 is GTSNPN, CDR2 SVGIG (reference sequence). The CDR3 region has the DNA TGTGCCTGTCCGGGACAGAATAATTCACCCCTCCACTTT. Translated, it gives CACPGQNNSPLHF.

With respect to this clone: Other DNA sequences in this sample translate to the same CDR3. The chain combines TRBV6-5 with TRBJ1-5, with D possibly TRBD1 on 6 matching bases. V dropped 6 bases and J dropped 4 bases, with 16 bases sitting between them. Germline-derived CDR1 and CDR2 are MNHEY and SVGAGI. The CDR3 loop spans 15 amino acids. The CDR3 nucleotides are TGTGCCAGCAGCCCACAGGGAGTGCGTAATCAGCCCCAGCATTTT. Protein sequence: CASSPQGVRNQPQHF.

V is TRBV6-5 and J is TRBJ2-5; 11 bases align to TRBD2. The CDR3 covers 15 residues. Germline V gene data show CDR1 as MNHEY and CDR2 as SVGAGI. V trimming: 6 bases; J trimming: 4 bases; junction bases outside the gene matches: 7. The CDR3 region has the DNA TGTGCCAGCAGCTATCTAGCGGGGGGAAGAGAGACCCAGTACTTC. This sequence encodes CASSYLAGGRETQYF.

With regard to this clone: The identical CDR3 is also encoded by other nucleotide sequences in the sample. V gene TRBV6-5 combines with J gene TRBJ1-5; 10 bases match TRBD1. The junction had 3 bases not matched to a gene; V was cut back by 6 bases and J by 7 bases. Germline loops: CDR1 MNHEY, CDR2 SVGAGI. The CDR3 is 13 amino acids. The CDR3 loop is CASRTGGGQPQHF. Here the CDR3 DNA reads TGTGCCAGCAGGACAGGGGGCGGGCAGCCCCAGCATTTT.

V gene TRBV11-2 combines with J gene TRBJ1-4; 9 bases match TRBD1. This CDR3 contains 18 residues. Germline V lookup: CDR1 SGHAT, CDR2 FQNNGV. After removal of 6 bases from V and 5 bases from J, the junction contained 16 bases not matched to a gene. The CDR3 DNA sequence: TGTGCCAGCAGAGACCAGCAGGGACAGGGACGGGAAAATGAAAAACTGTTTTTT. Translating gives CASRDQQGQGRENEKLFF.

The chain links TRBV11-2 to TRBJ2-7, with D hard to call. The ends were cut back, 4 bases at V and 5 bases at J, with 15 bases in the middle. Germline values: CDR1 SGHAT, CDR2 FQNNGV. This CDR3 region has 14 residues. This chain's CDR3 is CASSSLRTTNEQYF. The CDR3, as DNA: TGTGCCAGCAGCTCCTTACGAACTACGAACGAGCAGTACTTC.

As concerns this clone: Different DNA sequences within this sample yield the same CDR3. The chain uses TRBV15 and TRBJ1-4; tentative D call: TRBD1 (5 bases). Germline V lookup: CDR1 LNHNV, CDR2 YYDKDF (reference sequence). Trimming removed 0 bases at V and 0 bases at J, with 8 bases between. This CDR3 spans 16 amino acids. The CDR3 nucleotides read TGTGCCACCAGCAGAGACGGGACTGCAACTAATGAAAAACTGTTTTTT. Residues: CATSRDGTATNEKLFF.